The rows below give T cell receptor beta chains drawn from one sample of a study of STAT5B mutations in CD4+ large granular lymphocyte leukemia. Measured with immunoSEQ multiplex PCR; TCRdb has only the in-frame clones, and not every one. The sample shows more than 20,000 clones, just over 70% of them seen only once. The specimen was CD4+ T cells from blood buffy coats. Receptors originate from a human donor in good health. Each CDR3 is given with its conserved first and last residue. Fields, in order: V gene, clone size, D gene, J gene, CDR3 DNA, CDR3 protein. A D gene is named only where the DNA matches it firmly. Not all rows give a size; the values are once, few, many and, for expanded clones, a class.

v_call: TRBV6-4; clone_size: NA; d_call: TRBD2; j_call: TRBJ2-3; cdr3_nt: TGTGCCAGCAGCGTAGCGGGAGCCACAGATACGCAGTATTTT; cdr3_aa: CASSVAGATDTQYF
v_call: TRBV7-9; clone_size: NA; d_call: NA; j_call: TRBJ2-1; cdr3_nt: TGTGCCAGCAGCCTAACCGGGGGGCGCCAGGGCAATGAGCAGTTCTTC; cdr3_aa: CASSLTGGRQGNEQFF
v_call: TRBV18; clone_size: NA; d_call: NA; j_call: TRBJ1-4; cdr3_nt: TGTGCCAGCTCACCATCGGGGGGGTTCGGAGAAAAACTGTTTTTT; cdr3_aa: CASSPSGGFGEKLFF
v_call: TRBV4-3; clone_size: NA; d_call: TRBD1; j_call: TRBJ1-4; cdr3_nt: TGCGCCAGCAGCCGTGGGGTGGGGACAGGGCGTGAAAAACTGTTTTTT; cdr3_aa: CASSRGVGTGREKLFF
v_call: TRBV5-6; clone_size: NA; d_call: NA; j_call: TRBJ1-1; cdr3_nt: TGTGCCAGCAGCTTGGCTGGAGCCGTGGGAGCTTTCTTT; cdr3_aa: CASSLAGAVGAFF
v_call: TRBV19; clone_size: NA; d_call: TRBD1; j_call: TRBJ1-1; cdr3_nt: TGTGCCAGTAGTACTCAGGGGGCTGACAACACTGAAGCTTTCTTT; cdr3_aa: CASSTQGADNTEAFF
v_call: TRBV6-5; clone_size: NA; d_call: NA; j_call: TRBJ1-2; cdr3_nt: TGTGCCAGCAGTTACAGCAGGGGTTCTAACTATGGCTACACCTTC; cdr3_aa: CASSYSRGSNYGYTF
v_call: TRBV14; clone_size: few; d_call: NA; j_call: TRBJ2-2; cdr3_nt: TGTGCCAGCAGCTCACGGGGGAGCGGGTACACCGGGGAGCTGTTTTTT; cdr3_aa: CASSSRGSGYTGELFF
v_call: TRBV2; clone_size: NA; d_call: TRBD1; j_call: TRBJ2-7; cdr3_nt: TGTGCCAGCAGAAGGACAGGAAATTCCTACGAGCAGTACTTC; cdr3_aa: CASRRTGNSYEQYF
v_call: TRBV27; clone_size: few; d_call: NA; j_call: TRBJ1-2; cdr3_nt: TGTGCCAGCGGCCTGGCCGGGACACAGGATCACTATGGCTACACCTTC; cdr3_aa: CASGLAGTQDHYGYTF
v_call: TRBV7-2; clone_size: NA; d_call: TRBD1; j_call: TRBJ2-3; cdr3_nt: TGTGCCAGCAGCGCCCCCGGGACAGGGAAAGGAGATACGCAGTATTTT; cdr3_aa: CASSAPGTGKGDTQYF
v_call: TRBV30; clone_size: NA; d_call: NA; j_call: TRBJ2-7; cdr3_nt: TGTGCCTGGGGTACAGGGACCCACGAGCAGTACTTC; cdr3_aa: CAWGTGTHEQYF
v_call: TRBV28; clone_size: NA; d_call: NA; j_call: TRBJ1-1; cdr3_nt: TGTGCCAGCAGTTTTCCGGCGAACACTGAAGCTTTCTTT; cdr3_aa: CASSFPANTEAFF
v_call: TRBV10-2; clone_size: NA; d_call: NA; j_call: TRBJ2-3; cdr3_nt: TGCGCCAGCAGTGAGTCGCATAGGGTATCCACAGATACGCAGTATTTT; cdr3_aa: CASSESHRVSTDTQYF
v_call: TRBV6-1; clone_size: NA; d_call: NA; j_call: TRBJ2-7; cdr3_nt: TGTGCCAGCAGTGCTGTCTTTGCACAGGGATTCTCCTACGAGCAGTACTTC; cdr3_aa: CASSAVFAQGFSYEQYF
v_call: TRBV11-2; clone_size: NA; d_call: NA; j_call: TRBJ2-1; cdr3_nt: TGTGCCAGCAGCTTAGATACGGGAGCCTACAATGAGCAGTTCTTC; cdr3_aa: CASSLDTGAYNEQFF
v_call: TRBV6-1; clone_size: NA; d_call: NA; j_call: TRBJ1-3; cdr3_nt: TGTGCCAGCACCCTGGATGGAAACACCATATATTTT; cdr3_aa: CASTLDGNTIYF
v_call: TRBV7-8; clone_size: NA; d_call: NA; j_call: TRBJ2-4; cdr3_nt: TGTGCCAGCAGCTCAGAGAGACTTGGGCTACAGCGCGGTCTTCAGTACTTC; cdr3_aa: CASSSERLGLQRGLQYF
v_call: TRBV5-1; clone_size: NA; d_call: TRBD1; j_call: TRBJ2-2; cdr3_nt: TGCGCCAGCAGCGTTGGGACAGGGAGCACCGGGGAGCTGTTTTTT; cdr3_aa: CASSVGTGSTGELFF
v_call: TRBV9; clone_size: NA; d_call: NA; j_call: TRBJ1-3; cdr3_nt: TGTGCCAGCAGCGCAGGGCCCGGAAACACCATATATTTT; cdr3_aa: CASSAGPGNTIYF
v_call: TRBV29-1; clone_size: NA; d_call: NA; j_call: TRBJ1-1; cdr3_nt: TGCAGCGTTGGGGGAGGGGTTGCTGAAGCTTTCTTT; cdr3_aa: CSVGGGVAEAFF
v_call: TRBV28; clone_size: NA; d_call: TRBD1; j_call: TRBJ1-2; cdr3_nt: TGTGCCAGCAGCCCCGTGGGTGAGGGGGCGCTTATCTATGGCTACACCTTC; cdr3_aa: CASSPVGEGALIYGYTF
v_call: TRBV7-9; clone_size: NA; d_call: NA; j_call: TRBJ2-1; cdr3_nt: TGTGCCAGCAGCTTAGGGTGGCAGCCTAACAATGAGCAGTTCTTC; cdr3_aa: CASSLGWQPNNEQFF
v_call: TRBV7-9; clone_size: NA; d_call: NA; j_call: TRBJ2-1; cdr3_nt: TGTGCCAGCAGCAACCGACAGGCCGATGAGCAGTTCTTC; cdr3_aa: CASSNRQADEQFF
v_call: TRBV2; clone_size: NA; d_call: NA; j_call: TRBJ1-2; cdr3_nt: TGTGCCAGCAGTCTTTATTTATTAGATACGAACTATGGCTACACCTTC; cdr3_aa: CASSLYLLDTNYGYTF
v_call: TRBV27; clone_size: few; d_call: NA; j_call: TRBJ1-2; cdr3_nt: TGTGCCACCGGGGCCGCGGGTGAAGGCTACACCTTC; cdr3_aa: CATGAAGEGYTF
v_call: TRBV15; clone_size: NA; d_call: NA; j_call: TRBJ1-6; cdr3_nt: TGTGCCACCAGCAGGACGGCTAATAATTCACCCCTCCACTTT; cdr3_aa: CATSRTANNSPLHF
v_call: TRBV9; clone_size: NA; d_call: TRBD2; j_call: TRBJ2-1; cdr3_nt: TGTGCCAGCAGCGCGGGGGGTGCGTCCTACAATGAGCAGTTCTTC; cdr3_aa: CASSAGGASYNEQFF
v_call: TRBV29-1; clone_size: NA; d_call: NA; j_call: TRBJ2-2; cdr3_nt: TGCAGCTCCTCGGACCACAACACCGGGGAGCTGTTTTTT; cdr3_aa: CSSSDHNTGELFF
v_call: TRBV19; clone_size: NA; d_call: NA; j_call: TRBJ2-1; cdr3_nt: TGTGCCAGTAGTATAGTTCTTAACAGTGAGCAGTTCTTC; cdr3_aa: CASSIVLNSEQFF
v_call: TRBV6-6; clone_size: once; d_call: TRBD1; j_call: TRBJ1-3; cdr3_nt: TGTGCCAGCAGTTACTTGGGACAGGGGGCTGGAAACACCATATATTTT; cdr3_aa: CASSYLGQGAGNTIYF
v_call: TRBV11-3; clone_size: NA; d_call: NA; j_call: TRBJ2-1; cdr3_nt: TGTGCCAGCAGCCCAAACGACTATGGTGAGCAGTTCTTC; cdr3_aa: CASSPNDYGEQFF
v_call: TRBV7-2; clone_size: once; d_call: NA; j_call: TRBJ2-5; cdr3_nt: TGTGCCAGCAGCCGAGGCGGGGGCGCCCCGGAGACCCAGTACTTC; cdr3_aa: CASSRGGGAPETQYF
v_call: TRBV5-1; clone_size: NA; d_call: TRBD1; j_call: TRBJ1-4; cdr3_nt: TGCGCCAGCAGCGTAAAGGGGGCAGGTAATGAAAAACTGTTTTTT; cdr3_aa: CASSVKGAGNEKLFF
v_call: TRBV7-2; clone_size: NA; d_call: NA; j_call: TRBJ1-1; cdr3_nt: TGTGCCAGCAGCGCGGGGCTCTTTCCGAACACTGAAGCTTTCTTT; cdr3_aa: CASSAGLFPNTEAFF
v_call: TRBV30; clone_size: NA; d_call: NA; j_call: TRBJ2-6; cdr3_nt: TGTGCCTGGAGTAGCAGCTCTGGGGCCAACGTCCTGACTTTC; cdr3_aa: CAWSSSSGANVLTF
v_call: TRBV5-1; clone_size: NA; d_call: NA; j_call: TRBJ1-1; cdr3_nt: TGCGCCAGCAAAGCCGACACCCAGACTTCTGAAGCTTTCTTT; cdr3_aa: CASKADTQTSEAFF
v_call: TRBV18; clone_size: NA; d_call: NA; j_call: TRBJ2-7; cdr3_nt: TGTGCCAGCTCACCGGGGGCAGCCTTATACGAGCAGTACTTC; cdr3_aa: CASSPGAALYEQYF
v_call: TRBV11-2; clone_size: few; d_call: NA; j_call: TRBJ2-2; cdr3_nt: TGTGCCAGCAGCTTAGGCCGGGGTAACGGGGAGCTGTTTTTT; cdr3_aa: CASSLGRGNGELFF
v_call: TRBV9; clone_size: NA; d_call: TRBD2; j_call: TRBJ2-3; cdr3_nt: TGTGCCAGCAGCGAGGCTAGCGGGGATAGCACAGATACGCAGTATTTT; cdr3_aa: CASSEASGDSTDTQYF
v_call: TRBV7-8; clone_size: few; d_call: TRBD1; j_call: TRBJ1-1; cdr3_nt: TGTGCCAGCAGCACCCGACAGGGGGCAGGAACTGAAGCTTTCTTT; cdr3_aa: CASSTRQGAGTEAFF
v_call: TRBV9; clone_size: NA; d_call: TRBD2; j_call: TRBJ2-1; cdr3_nt: TGTGCCAGCAGCACCACTAGCGGGAGGAGGTCCTACAATGAGCAGTTCTTC; cdr3_aa: CASSTTSGRRSYNEQFF
v_call: TRBV5-8; clone_size: NA; d_call: TRBD1; j_call: TRBJ1-2; cdr3_nt: TGTGCCAGCAGCCGAGGACAGGTTGTCTCTAACTATGGCTACACCTTC; cdr3_aa: CASSRGQVVSNYGYTF
v_call: TRBV19; clone_size: few; d_call: NA; j_call: TRBJ1-2; cdr3_nt: TGTGCCAGTAGTATGGCAGGCGGGGTCAACTATGGCTACACCTTC; cdr3_aa: CASSMAGGVNYGYTF
v_call: TRBV30; clone_size: once; d_call: TRBD1; j_call: TRBJ1-4; cdr3_nt: TGTGCCTGGAGTGTACCAGGGACAGGCCGCGGAAAACTGTTTTTT; cdr3_aa: CAWSVPGTGRGKLFF
v_call: TRBV6-5; clone_size: NA; d_call: TRBD1; j_call: TRBJ2-2; cdr3_nt: TGTGCCAGCAGAACACAGGGGGCGCACGGGGAGCTGTTTTTT; cdr3_aa: CASRTQGAHGELFF
v_call: TRBV6-1; clone_size: NA; d_call: NA; j_call: TRBJ1-5; cdr3_nt: TGTGCCAGCAGTGAAGCGTTCTCGGGGGGCAATCAGCCCCAGCATTTT; cdr3_aa: CASSEAFSGGNQPQHF